The 8 T cell receptor beta chains listed next were all sequenced from one sample in a study of OX40 agonist ivuxolimab in advanced cancers. Clones were sequenced by immunoSEQ multiplex PCR, and TCRdb holds only the in-frame ones, with some missing. This table holds around 56,000 clones, 70% to 85% found once. The input for sequencing was CD4+ or CD8+ T cells sorted from blood, taken in a trial of the OX40 agonist ivuxolimab. Source of these receptors: an adult with an advanced solid tumor such as melanoma, head and neck, liver or kidney cancer.

This clone was detected once. The chain is built from TRBV4-3 and TRBJ1-5; 9 bases line up with TRBD1. Germline-derived CDR1 and CDR2 are LGHNA and YSLEER. The ends lost 6 bases at V and 5 bases at J; junction bases unmatched: 5. The CDR3 totals 14 residues. CDR3 in amino acids: CASSLRTGDQPQHF. The CDR3 DNA sequence: TGCGCCAGCAGTCTCCGGACAGGGGATCAGCCCCAGCATTTT.

The chain combines TRBV29-1 with TRBJ1-6; D unresolved. Germline CDR1 reads SQVTM; CDR2 reads ANQGSEA. V dropped 5 bases and J dropped 7 bases, with 12 bases sitting between them. The CDR3 totals 13 residues. The CDR3 protein is CSVQEVSNSPLHF. The CDR3, as DNA: TGCAGCGTTCAGGAGGTCAGCAATTCACCCCTCCACTTT. Using reference TRBV29-1 and TRBJ1-6 for the parts outside the CDR3, the full variable domain is SAVISQKPSRDICQRGTSLTIQCQVDSQVTMMFWYRQQPGQSLTLIATANQGSEATYESGFVIDKFPISRPNLTFSTLTVSNMSPEDSSIYLCSVQEVSNSPLHFGNGTRLTVT.

The chain combines TRBV5-5 with TRBJ1-1; D unclear. Germline CDR1 is SGHKS and CDR2 is YYEKEE (reference sequence). The CDR3 spans 13 residues. V lost 4 bases to trimming and J lost 4 bases, with 11 bases between them. CDR3 DNA: TGTGCCAGCAGCAGGACGCAAGGCACTGAAGCTTTCTTT. Translated: CASSRTQGTEAFF.

CDR3 amino acids: CASRTRQRLATEAFF. In DNA form, the CDR3 reads TGTGCCAGCAGAACTAGACAGCGGTTGGCCACTGAAGCTTTCTTT. This chain uses TRBV6-1 with TRBJ1-1, with D perhaps matching TRBD1 (5 bases). CDR1 is MNHNS, CDR2 SASEGT, per germline. Trimming shortened V by 6 bases and J by 4 bases, and 18 bases separated the two germline ends. The CDR3 runs to 15 residues.

The gene calls are TRBV11-1 and TRBJ2-5; 9 bases are a match to TRBD2. The CDR3 covers 16 residues. With 2 bases clipped from V and 2 bases from J, the junction kept 6 bases outside the gene matches. Germline V gene sequence: CDR1 SGHAT, CDR2 FQDESV (reference sequence). Here the CDR3 DNA reads TGTGCCAGCAGCTTAAGGAGCGGGAGGTCACAAGAGACCCAGTACTTC. Protein product: CASSLRSGRSQETQYF.

This sequence joins TRBV7-3 and TRBJ1-3, with 8 bases aligning to TRBD1. The CDR3 is 15 residues long. CDR1 SGHTA and CDR2 FQGTGA come from the germline V gene. With 5 bases clipped from V and 3 bases from J, the junction kept 6 bases outside the gene matches. The CDR3 sequence is CASSAGGDFGNTIYF. As DNA, the CDR3 is TGTGCCAGCAGCGCAGGGGGCGATTTTGGAAACACCATATATTTT.

This clone was seen a few times. The chain carries TRBV19 and TRBJ1-2, with 8 nucleotides matching TRBD1. Germline V gene sequence: CDR1 LNHDA, CDR2 SQIVND (reference sequence). The CDR3 has 14 amino acids. V lost 3 bases, J lost 5 bases, and 5 bases stayed unmatched. This CDR3 reads CASSMDRVGYGYTF. The CDR3, as DNA: TGTGCCAGTAGTATGGACAGGGTGGGATATGGCTACACCTTC. The full variable domain, with the rest looked up from reference TRBV19 and TRBJ1-2, is DGGITQSPKYLFRKEGQNVTLSCEQNLNHDAMYWYRQDPGQGLRLIYYSQIVNDFQKGDIAEGYSVSREKKESFPLTVTSAQKNPTAFYLCASSMDRVGYGYTFGSGTRLTVV.

The V call is TRBV30, the J call TRBJ2-1; possible D gene TRBD1, 5 bases. Germline V CDR1 and CDR2: GTSNPN, SVGIG (reference sequence). Trimming shortened V by 5 bases and J by 9 bases, and 17 bases separated the two germline ends. CDR3 size: 13 residues. The CDR3 DNA is TGTGCCTGGGGCTCCCGATGGGGCAGTGAGCAGTTCTTC. It encodes CAWGSRWGSEQFF.